A single sample is the source of the 31 T cell receptor beta chains below, sequenced in a study of CXCR3-negative and CXCR3-positive naive CD8 T cells. Study-level results: Greater hydrophobicity was found in TRB CDR3s of CXCR3-positive naive cells than of CXCR3-negative naive cells.

Antigens of these TCRs are unknown. Each TRB cDNA library was prepared by 5' RACE (with UMI labels). Reanalyzing the 5' RACE reads, TCRdb keeps one entry per CDR3 protein, without DNA. Its listing shows around 60,000 distinct CDR3 sequences. Sequencing was carried out using naive CXCR3+ CD8+ T cells from blood. Subset in this sample: CD45RO-CCR7+CD27+CD95- naive CD8+ T cells expressing CXCR3 (TNR3+). These receptors originate from a human donor in good health. Some clones in this sample may be carry-over from other donors' samples.

This chain links TRBV12-3 or TRBV12-4 with TRBJ2-3; without DNA, the TCRdb call of TRBD1 cannot be checked. The CDR3 contains 14 residues. CDR3 sequence reads: CASSPGGDTDTQYF.

The chain couples TRBV29-1 to TRBJ2-7; the D call from TCRdb, TRBD2, cannot be confirmed without DNA. The CDR3 is 15 residues long. CDR1 and CDR2 (germline): SQVTM, ANQGSEA. The CDR3 is CSVEDREGPSYEQYF.

The CDR3 here is CASSFYEKLFF. The chain couples TRBV11-2 to TRBJ1-4. The CDR3 runs to 11 residues. Germline CDR1 SGHAT, CDR2 FQNNGV.

CDR3 sequence: CASSAFGGLGDIQYF. V usage is TRBV6-5 and J usage is TRBJ2-4; checking the TCRdb D call of TRBD1 is not possible without DNA. This CDR3 region has 15 residues. CDR1 is MNHEY, CDR2 SVGAGI, per germline.

J is TRBJ2-3 and V is TRBV7-2. This CDR3 contains 16 residues. CDR1 and CDR2 from the germline V gene are SGHTA and FQGNSA. The CDR3 here is CASSLNLAGGTDTQYF.

The chain couples TRBV7-8 to TRBJ2-1; with no DNA, the TCRdb D assignment of TRBD1 cannot be verified. This CDR3 is built from 16 residues. From germline, CDR1 is SGHVS and CDR2 FQNEAQ. CDR3 loop: CASSPPLGDSIDEQFF.

This chain connects TRBV7-3 to TRBJ2-1; with no DNA, the TCRdb D assignment of TRBD2 cannot be verified. The CDR3 is made up of 15 amino acids. Germline V CDR1 and CDR2: SGHTA, FQGTGA. CDR3 loop: CASSEGLAARNEQFF. Complete variable domain (other parts from reference TRBV7-3 and TRBJ2-1): GAGVSQTPSNKVTEKGKYVELRCDPISGHTALYWYRQSLGQGPEFLIYFQGTGAADDSGLPNDRFFAVRPEGSVSTLKIQRTERGDSAVYLCASSEGLAARNEQFFGPGTRLTVL.

This rearrangement joins TRBV9 to TRBJ2-7; TCRdb designates TRBD1, a call that cannot be tested without DNA. The germline gives CDR1 SGDLS, CDR2 YYNGEE. CDR3 size: 15 residues. The CDR3 loop reads CASSVEGQGAYEQYF.

This sequence joins TRBV7-8 and TRBJ1-1. The CDR3 loop spans 14 amino acids. CDR1 and CDR2 (germline): SGHVS, FQNEAQ. Here the CDR3 reads CASSSGYSYTEAFF.

The CDR3 is CASSQITGTNTGELFF. The rearrangement uses TRBV7-2 and TRBJ2-2; the D call from TCRdb, TRBD1, cannot be confirmed without DNA. Germline lookup yields CDR1 SGHTA and CDR2 FQGNSA. This CDR3 is built from 16 residues. The full variable domain, in which reference TRBV7-2 and TRBJ2-2 provide the parts outside the CDR3, is GAGVSQSPSNKVTEKGKDVELRCDPISGHTALYWYRQSLGQGLEFLIYFQGNSAPDKSGLPSDRFSAERTGGSVSTLTIQRTQQEDSAVYLCASSQITGTNTGELFFGEGSRLTVL.

The chain has TRBV29-1 and TRBJ2-7. The CDR3 sequence is 13 residues long. CDR1 and CDR2 (germline): SQVTM, ANQGSEA. The CDR3 reads CSVGSGISVEQYF.

V usage is TRBV29-1 and J usage is TRBJ2-2; TCRdb outputs TRBD1, but without DNA this stays unchecked. CDR3 size: 12 residues. In germline, CDR1 is SQVTM, CDR2 ANQGSEA. CDR3 amino acids: CSGTGNTGELFF.

This chain connects TRBV28 to TRBJ2-3; absent DNA, TCRdb's TRBD1 call cannot be checked. Germline CDR1 is MDHEN and CDR2 is SYDVKM. The CDR3 extends over 15 amino acids. This chain's CDR3 is CASGSPTGLTDTQYF.

The J gene is TRBJ2-5, the V gene TRBV12-3 or TRBV12-4; TCRdb's D call, TRBD2, is unchecked because there is no DNA. CDR3 length equals 16 residues. This chain's CDR3 is CASSSLRLAVQETQYF.

This chain uses TRBV5-1 with TRBJ2-1; the D call of TRBD1 rests on TCRdb alone, since no DNA is present to check it. Germline V gene sequence: CDR1 SGHRS, CDR2 YFSETQ. The CDR3 is 16 residues long. The CDR3 sequence: CASSWGGQGAYNEQFF.

The V gene is TRBV3-1, the J gene TRBJ2-5; as DNA is missing, the TRBD2 call by TCRdb cannot be tested. The CDR3 totals 16 residues. The germline gives CDR1 LGHDT, CDR2 YNNKEL (reference sequence). CDR3 protein: CASSHSSGGDRETQYF.

The chain combines TRBV9 with TRBJ2-1. The germline gives CDR1 SGDLS, CDR2 YYNGEE. CDR3 length equals 14 residues. The CDR3: CAISVDGSYNEQFF. Full variable domain (missing parts from reference TRBV9 and TRBJ2-1): DSGVTQTPKHLITATGQRVTLRCSPRSGDLSVYWYQQSLDQGLQFLIQYYNGEERAKGNILERFSAQQFPDLHSELNLSSLELGDSALYFCAISVDGSYNEQFFGPGTRLTVL.

CDR3 in amino acids: CASSQIPQGAMETQYF. The J gene is TRBJ2-5, the V gene TRBV3-1; TCRdb lists TRBD1, though no DNA is available to test this call. The CDR3 has 16 residues. Germline-derived CDR1 and CDR2 are LGHDT and YNNKEL (reference sequence).

This chain connects TRBV10-1 to TRBJ2-2; TCRdb picks TRBD1, but there is no DNA to check that call. The CDR3 is 15 amino acids. Germline CDR1 reads WNHNN; CDR2 reads SYGVQD (reference sequence). CDR3 sequence reads: CASSTTGASTGELFF.

J is TRBJ2-7 and V is TRBV5-1; the TCRdb call, TRBD1, lacks DNA for checking. Germline assignment: CDR1 SGHRS and CDR2 YFSETQ. The CDR3 runs 14 residues. The chain's CDR3 is CASSPGVGTYEQYF.

The chain is built from TRBV9 and TRBJ2-2; TCRdb calls TRBD1, which cannot be checked without DNA. Germline CDR1 is SGDLS and CDR2 is YYNGEE. This CDR3 spans 15 amino acids. The CDR3 loop is CASSARDRGPGELFF.

The chain uses TRBV13 and TRBJ2-2. CDR1 and CDR2 (germline): PRHDT, FYEKMQ (reference sequence). This CDR3 contains 16 residues. CDR3 loop: CASSFSSRPYTGELFF.

V gene TRBV27 combines with J gene TRBJ1-5; without DNA, the TCRdb call of TRBD1 cannot be checked. Germline V gene data show CDR1 as MNHEY and CDR2 as SMNVEV (reference sequence). The length of the CDR3 is 15 residues. Here the CDR3 reads CASSLSQGAHQPQHF.

V and J are TRBV12-3 or TRBV12-4 and TRBJ2-7; as DNA is missing, the TRBD1 call by TCRdb cannot be tested. The CDR3 has 13 residues. The CDR3 loop reads CASSFGTDYEQHF.

The chain carries TRBV7-9 and TRBJ2-7; the D gene TCRdb calls, TRBD1, cannot be checked with no DNA. The length of the CDR3 is 15 residues. Germline V gene lookup returns CDR1 SEHNR and CDR2 FQNEAQ (reference sequence). The CDR3 protein is CASSPGGAPEDEQYF.

The V gene is TRBV29-1, the J gene TRBJ2-7. CDR3 length equals 12 residues. Germline loops: CDR1 SQVTM, CDR2 ANQGSEA. CDR3 sequence reads: CSFGHSSYEQYF.

The rearrangement links TRBV20-1 to TRBJ1-2; the D call from TCRdb, TRBD1, cannot be confirmed without DNA. The CDR3 is 13 amino acids. Per the germline V gene, CDR1 is DFQATT and CDR2 is SNEGSKA (reference sequence). The CDR3 is CSAPGPQICGYTF.

J is TRBJ2-7 and V is TRBV28; the TCRdb call, TRBD2, lacks DNA for checking. Germline CDR1 and CDR2: MDHEN and SYDVKM. This CDR3 comprises 14 residues. This chain's CDR3 is CASIPTVPSYEQYF.

The rearrangement uses TRBV12-3 or TRBV12-4 and TRBJ2-7. CDR3 length: 12 amino acids. CDR3 sequence: CASSLIDYEQYF.

This sequence joins TRBV7-9 and TRBJ2-6; no DNA is available, so the TRBD1 call from TCRdb remains unchecked. The CDR3 loop spans 19 amino acids. Germline assignment: CDR1 SEHNR and CDR2 FQNEAQ (reference sequence). CDR3 amino acids: CASSAGGADRVSGANVLTF.

The rearrangement links TRBV6-2 or TRBV6-3 to TRBJ1-2; TCRdb designates TRBD1, a call that cannot be tested without DNA. The germline V gene encodes CDR1 MNHEY and CDR2 SVGEGT. This CDR3 spans 15 amino acids. The CDR3 protein is CASSTSGSYYYGYTF.